This T cell receptor (beta chain) was captured in a study of T cells after posttransplantation cyclophosphamide. Germline CDR1 MNHEY, CDR2 SMNVEV (reference sequence). V lost 3 bases and J 14 bases, leaving 14 bases between the germline ends. This CDR3 has 12 amino acids. Generated by immunoSEQ multiplex PCR, the TCRdb table keeps only in-frame clones and is missing some. The table shows tens of thousands of clones, with 73% occurring only once. Study-wide points: After PTCy, TRB diversity resembled that of CNI/methotrexate controls. Donor-recipient repertoire similarity was low at 1-2 months, rising over year one.

This clone has a single count. Its antigen is still unknown. This chain joins TRBV27 and TRBJ1-5; D uncertain. The source material was memory CD4+ T cells sorted from PBMCs. The origin of this receptor is a woman between 55 and 75 years old in good health, CMV-negative, and a related stem cell transplant donor. CDR3 region: CASSFLDGMKHF. The CDR3 DNA sequence: TGTGCCAGCAGTTTCCTCGACGGGATGAAGCATTTT.